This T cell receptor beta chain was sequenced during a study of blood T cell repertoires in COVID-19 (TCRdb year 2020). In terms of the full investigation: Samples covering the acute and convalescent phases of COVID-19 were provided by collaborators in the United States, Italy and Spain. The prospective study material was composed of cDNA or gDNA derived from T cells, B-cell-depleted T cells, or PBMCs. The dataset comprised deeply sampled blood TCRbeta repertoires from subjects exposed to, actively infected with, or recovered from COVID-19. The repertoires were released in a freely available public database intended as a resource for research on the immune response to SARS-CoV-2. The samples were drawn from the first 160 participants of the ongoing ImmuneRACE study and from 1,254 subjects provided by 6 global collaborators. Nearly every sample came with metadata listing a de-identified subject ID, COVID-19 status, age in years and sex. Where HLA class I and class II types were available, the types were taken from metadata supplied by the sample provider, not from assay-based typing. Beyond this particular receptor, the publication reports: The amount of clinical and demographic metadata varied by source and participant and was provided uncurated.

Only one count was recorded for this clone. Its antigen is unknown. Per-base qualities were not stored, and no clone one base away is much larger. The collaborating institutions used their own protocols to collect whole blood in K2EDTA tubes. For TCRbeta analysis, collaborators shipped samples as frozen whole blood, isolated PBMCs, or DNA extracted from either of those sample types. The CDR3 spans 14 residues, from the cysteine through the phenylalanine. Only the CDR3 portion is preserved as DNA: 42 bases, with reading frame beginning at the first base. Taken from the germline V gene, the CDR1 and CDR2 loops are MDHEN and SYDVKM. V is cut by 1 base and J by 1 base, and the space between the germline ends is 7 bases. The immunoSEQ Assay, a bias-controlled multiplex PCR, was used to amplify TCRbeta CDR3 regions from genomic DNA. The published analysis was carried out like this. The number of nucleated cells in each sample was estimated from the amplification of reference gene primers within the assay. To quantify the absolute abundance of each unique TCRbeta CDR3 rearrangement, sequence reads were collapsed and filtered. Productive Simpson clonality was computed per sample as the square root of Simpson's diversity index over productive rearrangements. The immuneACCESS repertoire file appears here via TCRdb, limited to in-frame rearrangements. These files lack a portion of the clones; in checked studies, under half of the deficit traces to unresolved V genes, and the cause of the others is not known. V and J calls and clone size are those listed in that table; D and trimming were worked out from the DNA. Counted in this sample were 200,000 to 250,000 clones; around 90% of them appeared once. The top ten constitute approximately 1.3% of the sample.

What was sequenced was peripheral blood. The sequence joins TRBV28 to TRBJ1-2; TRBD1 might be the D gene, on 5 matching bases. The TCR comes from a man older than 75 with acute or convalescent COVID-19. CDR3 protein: CASSLSGGNYGYTF. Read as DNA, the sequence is TGTGCCAGCAGTTTATCGGGGGGTAACTATGGCTACACCTTC.